This TCR beta chain is drawn from a study of somatic mutations in cytotoxic T cells in rheumatoid arthritis. The V and J ends lost 5 bases and 0 bases, in that order; junction bases with no gene match: 10. Germline-derived CDR1 and CDR2 are SGHRS and YFSETQ. The CDR3 has 16 residues. The table came from immunoSEQ multiplex PCR; TCRdb's copy has only in-frame clones and leaves some out. The table shows 4,000 to 5,000 clones, with approximately 77% occurring only once. This sequence originates from an adult with rheumatoid arthritis. The specimen was CD8+ T cells sorted from blood. The rearrangement uses TRBV5-1 and TRBJ1-2, with TRBD1 identical over 7 bases. CDR3 residues: CASRPGTEPPNYGYTF. CDR3 bases: TGCGCCAGCAGACCAGGGACAGAGCCCCCTAACTATGGCTACACCTTC.